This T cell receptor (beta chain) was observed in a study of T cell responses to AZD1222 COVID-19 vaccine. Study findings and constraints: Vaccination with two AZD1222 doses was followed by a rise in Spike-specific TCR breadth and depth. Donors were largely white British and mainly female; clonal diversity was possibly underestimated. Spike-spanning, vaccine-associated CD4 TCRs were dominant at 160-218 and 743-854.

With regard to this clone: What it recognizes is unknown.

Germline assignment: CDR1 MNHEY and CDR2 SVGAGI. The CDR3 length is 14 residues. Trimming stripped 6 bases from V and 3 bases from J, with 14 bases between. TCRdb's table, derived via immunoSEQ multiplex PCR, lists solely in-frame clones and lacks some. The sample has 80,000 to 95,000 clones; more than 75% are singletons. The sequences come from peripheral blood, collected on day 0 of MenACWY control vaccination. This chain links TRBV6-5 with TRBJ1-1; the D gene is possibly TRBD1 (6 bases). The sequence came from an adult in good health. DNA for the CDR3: TGTGCCAGCAGGAGGGGGGCGGGGGACACTGAAGCTTTCTTT. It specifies CASRRGAGDTEAFF.